The next 2 T cell receptor beta chains were all read from a single sample in a study of T cell responses to AZD1222 COVID-19 vaccine. Some clones are missing from TCRdb's copy, which holds only in-frame ones; the method was immunoSEQ multiplex PCR. The profile covers about 200,000 clones, with around 94% appearing a single time and 1% to 1.5% taken by the ten largest. The source material was peripheral blood, sampled on day 0 of AZD1222 vaccination. The receptors shown here come from an adult in good health.

The rearrangement uses TRBV10-3 and TRBJ1-5; 7 nucleotides align to TRBD1. Trimming cost V 11 bases and J 8 bases; bases outside gene matches: 9. The germline gives CDR1 ENHRY, CDR2 SYGVKD. The CDR3 is 12 residues long. The chain's CDR3 is CASRQGVEPQHF. As DNA, the CDR3 is TGTGCCTCGCGACAGGGAGTGGAGCCCCAGCATTTT.

V gene TRBV19 combines with J gene TRBJ2-1, with TRBD1 matching over 9 bases. The CDR3 is 17 amino acids. With 3 bases clipped from V and 4 bases from J, the junction kept 10 bases outside the gene matches. CDR1 is LNHDA, CDR2 SQIVND, per germline (reference sequence). The CDR3, as DNA: TGTGCCAGTAGTATTTCTGGGGACAGGGTCTCGTACAATGAGCAGTTCTTC. It translates to CASSISGDRVSYNEQFF.